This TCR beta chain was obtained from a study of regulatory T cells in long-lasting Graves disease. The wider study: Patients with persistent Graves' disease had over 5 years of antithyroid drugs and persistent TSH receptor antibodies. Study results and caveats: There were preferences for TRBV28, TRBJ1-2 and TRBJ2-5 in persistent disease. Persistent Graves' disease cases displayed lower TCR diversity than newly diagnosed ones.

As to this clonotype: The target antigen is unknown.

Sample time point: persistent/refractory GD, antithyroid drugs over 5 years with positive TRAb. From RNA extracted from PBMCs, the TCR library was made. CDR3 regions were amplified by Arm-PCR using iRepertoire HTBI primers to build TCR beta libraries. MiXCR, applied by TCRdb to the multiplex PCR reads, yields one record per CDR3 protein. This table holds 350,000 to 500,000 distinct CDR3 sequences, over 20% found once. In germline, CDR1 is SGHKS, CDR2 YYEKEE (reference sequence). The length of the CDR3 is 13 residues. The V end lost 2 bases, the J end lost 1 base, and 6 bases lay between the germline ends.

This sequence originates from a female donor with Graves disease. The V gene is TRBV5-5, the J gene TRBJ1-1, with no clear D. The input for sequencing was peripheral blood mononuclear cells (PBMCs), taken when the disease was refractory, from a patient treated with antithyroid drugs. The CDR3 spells CASSFNKNTEAFF. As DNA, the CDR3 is TGTGCCAGCAGCTTTAATAAGAACACTGAAGCTTTCTTT.